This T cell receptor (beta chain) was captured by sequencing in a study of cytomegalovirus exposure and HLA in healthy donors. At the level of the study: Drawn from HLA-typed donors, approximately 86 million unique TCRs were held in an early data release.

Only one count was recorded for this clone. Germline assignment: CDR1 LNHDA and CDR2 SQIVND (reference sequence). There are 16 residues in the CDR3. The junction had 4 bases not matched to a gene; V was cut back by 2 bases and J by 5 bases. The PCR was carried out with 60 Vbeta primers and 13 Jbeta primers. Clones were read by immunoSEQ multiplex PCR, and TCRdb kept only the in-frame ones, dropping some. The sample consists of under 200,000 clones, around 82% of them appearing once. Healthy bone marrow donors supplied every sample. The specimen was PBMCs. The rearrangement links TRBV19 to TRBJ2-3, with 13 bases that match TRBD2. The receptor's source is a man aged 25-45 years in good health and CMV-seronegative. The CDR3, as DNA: TGTGCCAGTAGTATAACTAGCGGGAGGGCCCTAGATACGCAGTATTTT. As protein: CASSITSGRALDTQYF. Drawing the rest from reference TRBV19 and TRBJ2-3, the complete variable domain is DGGITQSPKYLFRKEGQNVTLSCEQNLNHDAMYWYRQDPGQGLRLIYYSQIVNDFQKGDIAEGYSVSREKKESFPLTVTSAQKNPTAFYLCASSITSGRALDTQYFGPGTRLTVL.